The 19 T cell receptor beta chains in this list originate from one sample, sequenced in a study of blood T cell repertoires in COVID-19. Profiled with immunoSEQ multiplex PCR; TCRdb holds only in-frame clones, not every one. The top ten clones hold roughly 21% of a sample with approximately 210,000 clones, about 85% of them seen once. The source material was peripheral blood. The source is a man younger than 45 with active or convalescent COVID-19.

The chain recombines TRBV10-2 with TRBJ1-6, with TRBD1 matching 9 bases. V trimming: 2 bases; J trimming: 10 bases; junction bases outside the gene matches: 6. The CDR3 runs to 15 residues. Germline V gene sequence: CDR1 WSHSY, CDR2 SAAADI. CDR3 sequence: CASSETGGIGSPLHF. CDR3 nucleotides: TGCGCCAGCAGTGAGACAGGGGGCATCGGGTCACCCCTCCACTTT.

This clone was seen a few times. V usage is TRBV5-1 and J usage is TRBJ2-3; D is undetermined. Germline V gene sequence: CDR1 SGHRS, CDR2 YFSETQ. V was shortened by 5 bases and J by 5 bases, with 12 bases between the two germline ends. This CDR3 is built from 13 residues. The CDR3 loop reads CASSYYQQDTQYF. Here the CDR3 DNA reads TGCGCCAGCAGTTATTACCAACAAGATACGCAGTATTTT. The full variable domain, completed using reference TRBV5-1 and TRBJ2-3, is KAGVTQTPRYLIKTRGQQVTLSCSPISGHRSVSWYQQTPGQGLQFLFEYFSETQRNKGNFPGRFSGRQFSNSRSEMNVSTLELGDSALYLCASSYYQQDTQYFGPGTRLTVL.

Turning to this clone: Just one base apart from a much larger clone, this may be a read error. The sample carries other DNA sequences with the same CDR3. CDR3 loop: CASSRLQGDYGYTF. CDR3 bases: TGCGCCAGCAGCAGACTACAGGGCGACTATGGTTACACCTTC. The J gene is TRBJ1-2, the V gene TRBV5-1; tentatively, D is TRBD1 (6 bases). Germline V CDR1 and CDR2: SGHRS, YFSETQ. The CDR3 length is 14 residues. Based on the CDR3 plus reference TRBV5-1 and TRBJ1-2, the full variable domain is KAGVTQTPRYLIKTRGQQVTLSCSPISGHRSVSWYQQTPGQGLQFLFEYFSETQRNKGNFPGRFSGRQFSNSRSEMNVSTLELGDSALYLCASSRLQGDYGYTFGSGTRLTVV.

This sequence joins TRBV6-5 and TRBJ1-5; 7 bases are shared with TRBD1. Trimming removed 6 bases from V and 0 bases from J; junction bases left unmatched: 5. The CDR3 is 15 residues long. Per the germline V gene, CDR1 is MNHEY and CDR2 is SVGAGI. CDR3 amino acids: CASSRTGDSNQPQHF. The DNA of the CDR3 is TGTGCCAGCAGCCGAACAGGGGATAGCAATCAGCCCCAGCATTTT.

The chain links TRBV19 to TRBJ1-4; TRBD1 agrees at 7 bases. The CDR3 runs to 15 residues. V dropped 7 bases and J dropped 2; count of bases not matched to a gene: 7. Germline CDR1 LNHDA, CDR2 SQIVND (reference sequence). The CDR3 loop reads CASTETGVTNEKLFF. DNA for the CDR3: TGTGCCAGTACCGAAACAGGGGTCACTAATGAAAAACTGTTTTTT.

Remarks on this clone: At one boundary the junction diverges from the germline segment, which might be a read error. This chain uses TRBV7-8 with TRBJ1-1; D perhaps matches TRBD1 (5 bases). The CDR3 totals 15 residues. The germline CDR1 and CDR2 sequences are SGHVS and FQNEAQ. The CDR3 sequence is CASSLAAGRNTEAFF. The CDR3 region has the DNA TGTGCCAGCAGCCTAGCGGCGGGGCGGAACACTGAAGCTTTCTTT.

This clone came up once. The chain uses TRBV4-2 and TRBJ2-1, with 9 bases lining up with TRBD2. J was trimmed by 4 bases and V by 5 bases; bases with no gene match: 6. Germline V gene data show CDR1 as LGHNA and CDR2 as YNFKEQ. The CDR3 is 15 amino acids. As DNA, the CDR3 is TGTGCCAGCAGCGCGCCTAGCGGGGATTACAATGAGCAGTTCTTC. Protein: CASSAPSGDYNEQFF.

The chain recombines TRBV5-1 with TRBJ2-3; 7 positions agree with TRBD1. Germline assignment: CDR1 SGHRS and CDR2 YFSETQ. The CDR3 sequence is 15 residues long. Trimming cost V 3 bases and J 0 bases; bases outside gene matches: 4. CDR3 sequence reads: CASSSTGASTDTQYF. For the CDR3, the DNA is TGCGCCAGCAGCTCCACAGGGGCGAGCACAGATACGCAGTATTTT.

The chain carries TRBV7-2 and TRBJ2-1; 16 positions agree with TRBD2. Germline V gene sequence: CDR1 SGHTA, CDR2 FQGNSA. There are 18 residues in the CDR3. Trimming at V came to 5 bases and at J to 7 bases, leaving 11 bases not matched to a gene. The DNA of the CDR3 is TGTGCCAGCAGCCCGTCGGGACTAGCGGGAGGGCGGGGGAATGAGCAGTTCTTC. Translation gives CASSPSGLAGGRGNEQFF.

The rearrangement joins TRBV4-2 to TRBJ2-2; 10 positions match TRBD1. The CDR3 is made up of 15 amino acids. The germline gives CDR1 LGHNA, CDR2 YNFKEQ. Unmatched junction bases numbered 8, after V lost 8 bases and J lost 5 bases. CDR3 protein: CASGGQGIGTGELFF. As DNA, the CDR3 is TGTGCCAGCGGGGGACAGGGGATTGGTACCGGGGAGCTGTTTTTT.

The CDR3 DNA reads as TGTGCCAGCAGCCCACGTCCGGGACAGGGGGCAGAGACCCAGTACTTC. It codes for CASSPRPGQGAETQYF. The V and J genes are TRBV7-2 and TRBJ2-5, with 12 bases matching TRBD1. V lost 5 bases to trimming and J lost 4 bases; unmatched junction nucleotides: 8. Looked up from germline, CDR1 is SGHTA and CDR2 is FQGNSA. This CDR3 region has 16 residues.

This clone was picked up a small number of times. This rearrangement joins TRBV25-1 to TRBJ2-3; possible D gene TRBD1, 5 bases. V lost 4 bases to trimming and J lost 2 bases, with 19 bases between them. Germline V gene data show CDR1 as MGHDK and CDR2 as SYGVNS. CDR3 size: 17 residues. CDR3 nucleotide sequence: TGTGCCAGCAGTGCTGCGCTGGGCAGGGTATACACAGATACGCAGTATTTT. Protein: CASSAALGRVYTDTQYF.

CDR3 coding DNA: TGTGCCAGCAGCGTAGGACAGGGTATAATGGCCTATGGCTACACCTTC. The encoded protein is CASSVGQGIMAYGYTF. The chain carries TRBV9 and TRBJ1-2; TRBD1 matches at 7 bases. CDR1 SGDLS and CDR2 YYNGEE come from the germline V gene. The V gene end was trimmed by 0 bases and the J gene end by 4 bases; junction bases not matched to a gene: 9. The CDR3 has 16 residues.

The chain is built from TRBV27 and TRBJ2-3, with TRBD2 matching over 9 bases. From germline, CDR1 is MNHEY and CDR2 SMNVEV (reference sequence). The CDR3 loop spans 18 amino acids. V shed 2 bases, J shed 0 bases, and the junction held 9 bases outside the gene matches. The CDR3 reads CASSLEASGVTSTDTQYF. CDR3 DNA sequence: TGTGCCAGCAGTTTAGAGGCTAGCGGGGTTACTAGCACAGATACGCAGTATTTT.

Here the CDR3 reads CASSTSGRNTIYF. The CDR3 bases are TGTGCCAGTAGTACGTCGGGGAGAAACACCATATATTTT. The rearrangement links TRBV19 to TRBJ1-3; no clear D gene. CDR1 and CDR2 from the germline V gene are LNHDA and SQIVND (reference sequence). This CDR3 region has 13 residues. V was clipped by 4 bases and J by 5 bases, with 9 bases between them.

The chain uses TRBV9 and TRBJ2-1; 9 bases are shared with TRBD2. This CDR3 is 16 amino acids long. CDR1 SGDLS and CDR2 YYNGEE come from the germline V gene. V shed 3 bases, J shed 7 bases, and the junction held 11 bases outside the gene matches. DNA of the CDR3: TGTGCCAGCAGCGGAGCTAGCGGGGACCTTCTGAATGAGCAGTTCTTC. Translated: CASSGASGDLLNEQFF.

The chain has TRBV10-1 and TRBJ2-1; 8 bases line up with TRBD1. Trimming took 7 bases from V and 1 from J; bases not matched to a gene: 3. CDR1 and CDR2 from the germline V gene are WNHNN and SYGVQD (reference sequence). The CDR3 length is 14 residues. The CDR3 region has the DNA TGCGCCAGCAATCGGACAGGGTCCTACAATGAGCAGTTCTTC. Protein product: CASNRTGSYNEQFF.

CDR3 residues: CASSYPPGRNSPLHF. The DNA for the CDR3 is TGTGCCAGCAGTTACCCACCGGGGAGAAATTCACCCCTCCACTTT. The chain uses TRBV6-2 or TRBV6-3 and TRBJ1-6, with D uncertain. CDR3 length: 15 residues. CDR1 is MNHEY, CDR2 SVGEGT, per germline. Trimming left V 2 bases short and J 7 bases short, with 12 bases between.

The J gene is TRBJ2-1, the V gene TRBV6-4; D gene uncertain. The CDR3 covers 14 residues. Germline loops: CDR1 MRHNA, CDR2 SNTAGT. Trimming removed 8 bases from V and 0 bases from J, with 11 bases in between. CDR3: CASREQSSYNEQFF. DNA of the CDR3: TGTGCCAGCCGCGAACAGTCCTCCTACAATGAGCAGTTCTTC.